Listed here are 14 T cell receptor beta chains from one sample, sequenced in a study of shared clonotypes between healthy human individuals (dated by TCRdb to 2020 to 2022). The library relied on the immunoSEQ multiplex PCR assay. As stored in TCRdb, this immuneACCESS dataset retains in-frame rearrangements with V and J assigned. A fraction of the clones does not appear; measured against another copy, unresolved V genes explain less than half of the discrepancy, and the remainder lacks a known reason. The sample table shows 330,000 or so clones, and more than 60% are seen once. More than 9% of the sample belongs to the ten largest clones. The sample was memory CD4+ T cells sorted from blood. What this sample's cell subset or site label stands for: CD45RA-negative fraction. The origin of the receptors is a young man in good health.

This chain uses TRBV2 with TRBJ1-2, with D hard to call. The CDR3 contains 14 residues. The V gene's germline CDR1 is SNHLY and CDR2 FYNNEI. The V gene lost 3 bases and the J gene lost 6 bases, with 14 bases spanning the gap. CDR3 sequence: CASSDVGFGHGYTF. CDR3 sequence (DNA): TGTGCCAGCAGTGATGTGGGATTCGGACATGGCTACACCTTC.

This clone occurred a few times. V gene TRBV6-1 combines with J gene TRBJ2-2; TRBD1 matches 7 bases. The V segment lost 3 bases and the J segment 5 bases; nucleotides outside the gene matches: 12. Germline V gene data show CDR1 as MNHNS and CDR2 as SASEGT. The CDR3 extends over 17 amino acids. In DNA form, the CDR3 reads TGTGCCAGCAGTGACAAGAGAAGGGGGCTGGTGACCGGGGAGCTGTTTTTT. Amino acid sequence: CASSDKRRGLVTGELFF.

The rearrangement uses TRBV28 and TRBJ2-5; no clear D. The CDR3 is 15 amino acids. Trimming shortened V by 6 bases and J by 0 bases, and 14 bases separated the two germline ends. Per the germline V gene, CDR1 is MDHEN and CDR2 is SYDVKM. CDR3 in amino acids: CASRRKTWYQETQYF. CDR3 nucleotides: TGTGCCAGCAGGCGAAAAACCTGGTACCAAGAGACCCAGTACTTC.

The count of this clone is one. The chain recombines TRBV4-1 with TRBJ2-7, with 10 bases lining up with TRBD1. There are 15 residues in the CDR3. Germline assignment: CDR1 MGHRA and CDR2 YSYEKL. V gave up 4 bases and J gave up 6 bases; unmatched junction bases: 9. In DNA form, the CDR3 reads TGCGCCAGCAGCCGTGGACAGGGGGGAGTTGGCGAGCAGTACTTC. This codes for CASSRGQGGVGEQYF.

The CDR3 is CASSMGFSGGYTF. The CDR3 coding sequence is TGTGCCAGTAGTATGGGCTTCTCAGGCGGCTACACCTTC. This chain connects TRBV19 to TRBJ1-2; D is ambiguous. CDR1 is LNHDA and CDR2 is SQIVND in the germline V gene (reference sequence). The germline V and J ends were trimmed by 3 bases and 8 bases, with 13 bases remaining between them. The CDR3 contains 13 residues.

The genes are TRBV19 and TRBJ2-7, with 7 bases matching TRBD1. This CDR3 is built from 15 residues. With V trimmed by 4 bases and J by 3 bases, 9 bases remained unmatched. From germline, CDR1 is LNHDA and CDR2 SQIVND (reference sequence). The CDR3 nucleotides read TGTGCCAGTAGTAGAAACCGGGACAGTTTCTACGAGCAGTACTTC. This sequence encodes CASSRNRDSFYEQYF. The whole variable domain, filled in from reference TRBV19 and TRBJ2-7, reads DGGITQSPKYLFRKEGQNVTLSCEQNLNHDAMYWYRQDPGQGLRLIYYSQIVNDFQKGDIAEGYSVSREKKESFPLTVTSAQKNPTAFYLCASSRNRDSFYEQYFGPGTRLTVT.

The J gene is TRBJ2-1, the V gene TRBV19; D not certain. This CDR3 is 14 amino acids long. V was trimmed by 3 bases and J by 6 bases, leaving 12 bases between them. The germline V gene has CDR1 LNHDA and CDR2 SQIVND (reference sequence). CDR3 sequence (DNA): TGTGCCAGTAGTATGATAGTCAGTATCAATGAGCAGTTCTTC. It specifies CASSMIVSINEQFF.

This clone was detected only a few times. The genes are TRBV28 and TRBJ1-2, with a possible D match to TRBD1 (6 bases). Germline CDR1 reads MDHEN; CDR2 reads SYDVKM. V was pared by 6 bases and J by 7 bases, with 12 bases between. The CDR3 extends over 12 amino acids. CDR3 protein: CASSRSGAGYTF. The CDR3 DNA sequence: TGTGCCAGCAGCCGGTCAGGGGCTGGCTACACCTTC.

This clone turned up a few times. The rearrangement joins TRBV5-8 to TRBJ2-7, with D tentatively TRBD2 (5 bases). Deletions cut 6 bases from V and 5 bases from J, with 18 bases between. This CDR3 contains 14 residues. Germline V lookup: CDR1 SGHTS, CDR2 YDEGEE. This chain's CDR3 is CASTARAPRDEQYF. The CDR3 nucleotides are TGTGCCAGCACGGCTAGGGCACCGCGGGACGAGCAGTACTTC.

This clone turned up a few times. The chain uses TRBV7-9 and TRBJ2-7, with a possible D match to TRBD2 (6 bases). V lost 5 bases, J lost 2 bases, and 13 bases lay in between. The CDR3 is 14 amino acids. Germline V gives CDR1 SEHNR, CDR2 FQNEAQ (reference sequence). The CDR3 here is CASSHRLGPYEQYF. The CDR3 nucleotides are TGTGCCAGCAGCCACCGACTAGGGCCCTACGAGCAGTACTTC.

The chain employs TRBV28 and TRBJ2-3, with 11 bases aligning to TRBD2. Per the germline V gene, CDR1 is MDHEN and CDR2 is SYDVKM. Trimming removed 5 bases from V and 7 bases from J; junction bases left unmatched: 11. CDR3 size: 16 residues. The CDR3 region is CASSLLAGGRLNTQYF. CDR3 nucleotides: TGTGCCAGCAGTCTCCTAGCGGGAGGAAGGCTGAATACGCAGTATTTT. Full variable domain (remainder filled in from reference TRBV28 and TRBJ2-3): DVKVTQSSRYLVKRTGEKVFLECVQDMDHENMFWYRQDPGLGLRLIYFSYDVKMKEKGDIPEGYSVSREKKERFSLILESASTNQTSMYLCASSLLAGGRLNTQYFGPGTRLTVL.

This rearrangement joins TRBV2 to TRBJ1-2; 9 bases agree with TRBD1. This CDR3 has 14 residues. Germline lookup yields CDR1 SNHLY and CDR2 FYNNEI. Trimming at V came to 8 bases and at J to 2 bases, leaving 6 bases not matched to a gene. CDR3 nucleotide sequence: TGTGCCAGCGGTTTTACAGGGGGCAACTATGGCTACACCTTC. Translated: CASGFTGGNYGYTF.

This chain uses TRBV7-9 with TRBJ2-1, with 15 nucleotides matching TRBD2. The J segment lost 3 bases and the V segment lost 5 bases, leaving 11 bases of the junction unmatched. CDR1 is SEHNR and CDR2 is FQNEAQ in the germline V gene (reference sequence). This CDR3 region has 19 residues. In nucleotides, the CDR3 is TGTGCCAGCAGCCGAGCCGGGACTAGCGGGAGGACCATCTACAATGAGCAGTTCTTC. Translated: CASSRAGTSGRTIYNEQFF.

This clone occurred a few times. V is TRBV7-2 and J is TRBJ2-1, with TRBD2 identical over 12 bases. The CDR3 is made up of 15 amino acids. Germline CDR1 is SGHTA and CDR2 is FQGNSA. V shed 5 bases and J 4 bases; nucleotides not matched to a gene: 3. The CDR3 region is CASSRGTSGYNEQFF. In nucleotides, the CDR3 is TGTGCCAGCAGCCGCGGGACTAGCGGGTACAATGAGCAGTTCTTC.